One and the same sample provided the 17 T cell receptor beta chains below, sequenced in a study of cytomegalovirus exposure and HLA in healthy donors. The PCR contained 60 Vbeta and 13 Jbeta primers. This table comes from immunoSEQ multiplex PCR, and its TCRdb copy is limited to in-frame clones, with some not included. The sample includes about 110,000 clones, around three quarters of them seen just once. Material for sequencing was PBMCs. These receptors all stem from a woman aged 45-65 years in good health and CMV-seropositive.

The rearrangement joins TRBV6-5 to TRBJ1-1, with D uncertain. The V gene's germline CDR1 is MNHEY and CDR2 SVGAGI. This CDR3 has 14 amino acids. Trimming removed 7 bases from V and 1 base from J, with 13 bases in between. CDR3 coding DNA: TGTGCCAGCACCCCACTGGGCAGGAACACTGAAGCTTTCTTT. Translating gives CASTPLGRNTEAFF.

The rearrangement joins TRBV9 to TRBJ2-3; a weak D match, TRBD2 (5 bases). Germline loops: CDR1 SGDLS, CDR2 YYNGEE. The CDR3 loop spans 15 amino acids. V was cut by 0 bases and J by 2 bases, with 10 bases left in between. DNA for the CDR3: TGTGCCAGCAGCGTAGCGGCGGGTGTCACAGATACGCAGTATTTT. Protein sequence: CASSVAAGVTDTQYF.

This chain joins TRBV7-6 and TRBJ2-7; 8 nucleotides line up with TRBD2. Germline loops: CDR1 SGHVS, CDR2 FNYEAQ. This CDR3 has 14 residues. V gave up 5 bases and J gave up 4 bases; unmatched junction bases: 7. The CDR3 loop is CASSPRAGGYEQYF. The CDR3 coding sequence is TGTGCCAGCAGCCCTCGTGCGGGGGGTTACGAGCAGTACTTC.

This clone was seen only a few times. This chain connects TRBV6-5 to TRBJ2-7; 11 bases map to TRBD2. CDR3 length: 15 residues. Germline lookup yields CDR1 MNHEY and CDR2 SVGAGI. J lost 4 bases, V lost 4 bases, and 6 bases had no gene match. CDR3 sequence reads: CASSSLASGGYEQYF. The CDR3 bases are TGTGCCAGCAGTTCCCTGGCTAGCGGGGGGTACGAGCAGTACTTC.

The DNA of the CDR3 is TGTGCCAGCTCCCCAGGACAGGGCTATGAAAAACTGTTTTTT. Its translation: CASSPGQGYEKLFF. The J gene is TRBJ1-4, the V gene TRBV18; TRBD1 aligns across 8 bases. This CDR3 is built from 14 residues. The germline CDR1 and CDR2 sequences are KGHSH and LQKENI. Trimming took 6 bases from V and 6 from J; bases not matched to a gene: 6.

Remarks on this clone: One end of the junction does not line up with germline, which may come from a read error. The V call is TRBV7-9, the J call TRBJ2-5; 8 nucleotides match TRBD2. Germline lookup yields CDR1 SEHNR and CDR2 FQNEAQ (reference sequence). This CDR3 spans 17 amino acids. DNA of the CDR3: TGTTCCAGCAGCTTCAACGGGGGGGACTACGCTGGAGAGACCCAGTACTTC. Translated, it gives CSSSFNGGDYAGETQYF.

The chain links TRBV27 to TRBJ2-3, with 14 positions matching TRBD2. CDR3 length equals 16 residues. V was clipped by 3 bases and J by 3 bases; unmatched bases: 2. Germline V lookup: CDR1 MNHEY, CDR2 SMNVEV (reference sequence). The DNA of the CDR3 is TGTGCCAGCAGTTTCCGACTAGCGGGGGGGACAGATACGCAGTATTTT. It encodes CASSFRLAGGTDTQYF.

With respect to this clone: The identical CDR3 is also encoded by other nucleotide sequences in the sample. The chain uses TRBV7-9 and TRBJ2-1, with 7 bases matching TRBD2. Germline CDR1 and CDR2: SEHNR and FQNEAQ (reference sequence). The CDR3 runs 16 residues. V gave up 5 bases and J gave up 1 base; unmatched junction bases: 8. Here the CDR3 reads CASSPRGGSSYNEQFF. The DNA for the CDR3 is TGTGCCAGCAGCCCCCGCGGCGGGAGTTCCTACAATGAGCAGTTCTTC.

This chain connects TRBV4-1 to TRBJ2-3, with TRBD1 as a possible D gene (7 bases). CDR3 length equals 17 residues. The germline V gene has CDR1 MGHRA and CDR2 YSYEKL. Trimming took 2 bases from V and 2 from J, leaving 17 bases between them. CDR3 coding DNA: TGCGCCAGCAGCCAAAAACAGGGGACTTTATCCACAGATACGCAGTATTTT. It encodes CASSQKQGTLSTDTQYF.

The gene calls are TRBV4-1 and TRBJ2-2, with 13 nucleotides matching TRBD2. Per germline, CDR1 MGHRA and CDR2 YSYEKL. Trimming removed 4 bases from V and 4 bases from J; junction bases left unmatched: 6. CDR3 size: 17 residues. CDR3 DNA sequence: TGCGCCAGCAGCCCCCGGACTAGCGGGAGTGTCACCGGGGAGCTGTTTTTT. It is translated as CASSPRTSGSVTGELFF.

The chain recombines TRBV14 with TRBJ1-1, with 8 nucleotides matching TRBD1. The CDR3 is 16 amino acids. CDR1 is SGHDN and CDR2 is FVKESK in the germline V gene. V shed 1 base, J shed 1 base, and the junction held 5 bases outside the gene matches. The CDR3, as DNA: TGTGCCAGCAGCCAAGGTGGGACAGGACGGAACACTGAAGCTTTCTTT. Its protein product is CASSQGGTGRNTEAFF.

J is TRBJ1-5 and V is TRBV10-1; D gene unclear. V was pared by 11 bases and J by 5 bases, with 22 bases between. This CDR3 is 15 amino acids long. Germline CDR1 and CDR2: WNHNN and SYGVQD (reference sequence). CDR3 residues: CAGPGLHFGDQPQHF. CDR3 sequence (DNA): TGCGCCGGGCCGGGCCTTCATTTCGGGGATCAGCCCCAGCATTTT.

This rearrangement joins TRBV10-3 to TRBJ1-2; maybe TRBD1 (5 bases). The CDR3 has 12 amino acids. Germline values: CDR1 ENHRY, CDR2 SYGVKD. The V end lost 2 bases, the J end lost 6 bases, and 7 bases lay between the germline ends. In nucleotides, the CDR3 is TGTGCCATCAGTGAGGGGGGGGATGGCTACACCTTC. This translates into CAISEGGDGYTF.

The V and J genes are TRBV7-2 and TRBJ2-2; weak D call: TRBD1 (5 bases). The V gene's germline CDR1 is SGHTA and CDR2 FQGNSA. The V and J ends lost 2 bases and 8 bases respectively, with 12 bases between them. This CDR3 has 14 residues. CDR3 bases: TGTGCCAGCAGCTTACAACCGACAGTGGGGGAGCTGTTTTTT. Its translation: CASSLQPTVGELFF.

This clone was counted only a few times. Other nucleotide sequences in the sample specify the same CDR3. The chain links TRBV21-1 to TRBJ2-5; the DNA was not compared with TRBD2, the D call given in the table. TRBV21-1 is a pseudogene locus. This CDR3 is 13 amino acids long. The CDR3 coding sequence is TGCGCCAGCAGCAAAAACGGGAGGGAGACCCAGTACTTC. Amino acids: CASSKNGRETQYF.

Here the CDR3 DNA reads TGTGCTAGTGGTTTGTCAGGGAACACTGAAGCTTTCTTT. Amino acids: CASGLSGNTEAFF. The chain recombines TRBV12-5 with TRBJ1-1; D gene unclear. Germline loops: CDR1 LGHNT, CDR2 FRNRAP. This CDR3 has 13 residues. With 2 bases removed from V and 1 base from J, the gap between germline ends came to 5 bases.

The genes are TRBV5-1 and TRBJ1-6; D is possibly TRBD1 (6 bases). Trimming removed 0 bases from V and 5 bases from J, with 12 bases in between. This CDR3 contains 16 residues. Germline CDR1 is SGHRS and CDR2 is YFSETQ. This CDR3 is CASSLGRDTNNSPLHF. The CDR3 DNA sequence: TGCGCCAGCAGCTTGGGCCGGGACACCAATAATTCACCCCTCCACTTT.